This T cell receptor (beta chain) is drawn from a study of T-cell memory formation after mild COVID-19. Study overall: Largely donor-specific TCR clusters were found.

General study results and limits: What remained unconfirmed was the SARS-CoV-2 specificity of second-wave clones peaking on day 37. A balance of CD4 and CD8 characterized clones contracting day 15 to 85, whereas later expanders leaned CD4+.

Germline-derived CDR1 and CDR2 are SGHNT and YENEEA. Trimming removed 5 bases at V and 5 bases at J, with 6 bases between. The CDR3 is made up of 12 amino acids. The authors produced TCR alpha and TCR beta cDNA libraries with sample barcodes and UMIs by 5'RACE using constant-segment primers. One entry per CDR3 protein, called by TCRdb with MiXCR from the 5' RACE reads. The sample carries just under 550,000 distinct CDR3 sequences, about 20% recorded once. Comments on this clonotype: The antigen remains unidentified.

Specimen: PBMCs or a T cell subset sorted from them (not recorded which). The chain couples TRBV11-3 to TRBJ2-2, with D uncertain. This receptor was identified in an adult woman who had mild COVID-19 (a few samples of this study predate the infection). Cell type and time point are not known. The CDR3 reads CASSRKTGELFF. Written as DNA, the CDR3 is TGTGCCAGCAGCAGAAAAACCGGGGAGCTGTTTTTT.